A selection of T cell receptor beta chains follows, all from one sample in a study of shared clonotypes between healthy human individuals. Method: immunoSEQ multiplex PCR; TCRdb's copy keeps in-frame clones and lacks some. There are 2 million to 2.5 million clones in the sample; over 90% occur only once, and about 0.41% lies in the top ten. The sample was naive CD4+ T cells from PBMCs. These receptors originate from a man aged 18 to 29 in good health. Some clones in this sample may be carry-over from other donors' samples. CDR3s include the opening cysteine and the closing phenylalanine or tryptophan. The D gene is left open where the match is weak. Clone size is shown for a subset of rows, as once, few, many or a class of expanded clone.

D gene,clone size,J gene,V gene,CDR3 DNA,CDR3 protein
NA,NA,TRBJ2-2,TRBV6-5,TGTGCCAGCAGAACGTCAGGGTACACCGGGGAGCTGTTTTTT,CASRTSGYTGELFF
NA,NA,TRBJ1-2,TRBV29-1,TGCAGCGGAGGGACTCTTGACTATGGCTACACCTTC,CSGGTLDYGYTF
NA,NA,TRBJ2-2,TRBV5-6,TGTGCCAGCAGCTTGGGCGGGGCGAACACCGGGGAGCTGTTTTTT,CASSLGGANTGELFF
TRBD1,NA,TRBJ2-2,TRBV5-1,TGCGCCAGCAGCTCTGGGACAGCGAGAAGCACCGGGGAGCTGTTTTTT,CASSSGTARSTGELFF
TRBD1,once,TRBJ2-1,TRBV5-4,TGTGCCAGCAGCGAGGACAGGGCTCCCTACAATGAGCAGTTCTTC,CASSEDRAPYNEQFF
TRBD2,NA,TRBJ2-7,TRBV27,TGTGCCAGCAGTTTATTCTCTGCCGGACTAGCGGGAGGTACCTCCTACGAGCAGTACTTC,CASSLFSAGLAGGTSYEQYF
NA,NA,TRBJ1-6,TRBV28,TGTGCCAGCAGTTTCCGTGGATCACCCCTCCACTTT,CASSFRGSPLHF
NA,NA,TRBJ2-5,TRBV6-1,TGTGCCAGCAGTGAAGGTCGTTGGCGGGAAGAGACCCAGTACTTC,CASSEGRWREETQYF
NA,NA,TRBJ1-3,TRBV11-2,TGTGCCAGCAGACAGAGATCCTCTGGAAACACCATATATTTT,CASRQRSSGNTIYF
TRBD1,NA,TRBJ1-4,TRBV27,TGTGCCAGCAGTGCCCTACAGGGGACTAATGAAAAACTGTTTTTT,CASSALQGTNEKLFF
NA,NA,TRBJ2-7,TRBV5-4,TGTGCCAGCAGCTTTTCCCTCACCCCGGGCCTCTTAAGCGAGCAGTACTTC,CASSFSLTPGLLSEQYF
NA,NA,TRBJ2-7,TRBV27,TGTGCCAGCAGAGAGGGATACGAGCAGTACTTC,CASREGYEQYF
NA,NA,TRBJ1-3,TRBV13,TGTGCCAGCAGCCTGGTAGGAAACACCATATATTTT,CASSLVGNTIYF
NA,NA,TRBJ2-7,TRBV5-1,TGCGCCAGCAGCTCCTCCGGGAGCTACGAGCAGTACTTC,CASSSSGSYEQYF
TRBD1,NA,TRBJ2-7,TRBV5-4,TGTGCCAGCAGCTTGGCGGGGGACAGGTTCAACGAGCAGTACTTC,CASSLAGDRFNEQYF
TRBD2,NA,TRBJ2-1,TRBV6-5,TGTGCCAGCGAGAGAAAGCGGGGCTCCTACAATGAGCAGTTCTTC,CASERKRGSYNEQFF
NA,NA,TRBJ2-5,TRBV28,TGTGCCAGCAGTTTACGACGGGAAGGGGGAGAGACCCAGTACTTC,CASSLRREGGETQYF
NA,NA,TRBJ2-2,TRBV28,TGTGCCAGCAGTTTAATTACCCGGGAGCTGTTTTTT,CASSLITRELFF
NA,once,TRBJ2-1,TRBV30,TGTGCCTGGAGCCTAGCCTGGAATGAGCAGTTCTTC,CAWSLAWNEQFF
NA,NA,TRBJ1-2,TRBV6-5,TGTGCCAGCAGTTACTCGGGGCAGAACTATGGCTACACCTTC,CASSYSGQNYGYTF
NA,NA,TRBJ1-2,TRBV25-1,TGTGCCAGCAGTGTAGGGGCTGGTGGCTACACCTTC,CASSVGAGGYTF
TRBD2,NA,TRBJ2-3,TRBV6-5,TGTGCCAGTGTAGCGGGAGCCACAGATACGCAGTATTTT,CASVAGATDTQYF
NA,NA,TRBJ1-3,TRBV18,TGTGCCAGCTCACCCGCGGGGGGCGAGTCTGGAAACACCATATATTTT,CASSPAGGESGNTIYF
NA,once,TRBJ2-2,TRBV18,TGTGCCAGCTCACCCTCGGGGGAGGACACCGGGGAGCTGTTTTTT,CASSPSGEDTGELFF
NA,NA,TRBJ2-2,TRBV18,TGTGCCAGCTCACCGGTCCGACCGGGACTCGACACCGGGGAGCTGTTTTTT,CASSPVRPGLDTGELFF
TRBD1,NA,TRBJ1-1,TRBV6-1,TGTGCCAGCAGGCGGGACAGTGAAGCTTTCTTT,CASRRDSEAFF